Listed below are T cell receptor beta chains from one sample, sequenced in a study of metastatic and nonmetastatic thyroid tumors. Through MiXCR, TCRdb re-clonotyped the PCR reads. The sample holds over 20,000 clones, less than 20% seen once. The specimen was blood. Every receptor here comes from a female donor with papillary thyroid cancer or a benign thyroid nodule (not recorded which). Some clones in this sample may be carry-over from other donors' samples. The CDR3 runs from the conserved cysteine through the conserved F or W. A D gene is named only where the DNA matches it firmly. Clone sizes are given selectively: once, few, many, or a class where the clone is expanded.

abundance: many
j_gene: TRBJ2-5
d_gene: NA
v_gene: TRBV20-1
CDR3nt: TGCAGTGCTTGTACCCCGATAGAGGAGACCCAGTACTTC
CDR3aa: CSACTPIEETQYF

abundance: many
j_gene: TRBJ2-7
d_gene: NA
v_gene: TRBV7-9
CDR3nt: TGTGCCAGCAGCTTCACCACCTACGAGCAGTACTTC
CDR3aa: CASSFTTYEQYF

abundance: many
j_gene: TRBJ1-5
d_gene: TRBD1
v_gene: TRBV7-2
CDR3nt: TGTGCCAGCAGCACGTACAGGGGAAATCAGCCCCAGCATTTT
CDR3aa: CASSTYRGNQPQHF

abundance: many
j_gene: TRBJ2-3
d_gene: TRBD2
v_gene: TRBV12-3/TRBV12-4
CDR3nt: TGTGCCAGCAGTTTAGGGAGGGGACTAGCGGTCGCGGGAGATACGCAGTATTTT
CDR3aa: CASSLGRGLAVAGDTQYF

abundance: few
j_gene: TRBJ1-6
d_gene: NA
v_gene: TRBV6-5
CDR3nt: TGTGCCAGCAGTTACTCCGGGGGGCCGTATAATTCACCCCTCCACTTT
CDR3aa: CASSYSGGPYNSPLHF

abundance: many
j_gene: TRBJ1-6
d_gene: TRBD1
v_gene: TRBV19
CDR3nt: TGTGCCAGTAGCCTGCAGGGGGCGCTTAATTCACCCCTCCACTTT
CDR3aa: CASSLQGALNSPLHF

abundance: NA
j_gene: TRBJ1-2
d_gene: NA
v_gene: TRBV4-2
CDR3nt: TGTGCCAGCAGCCAAGACGCGGCAGGACACTATGGCTACACCTTC
CDR3aa: CASSQDAAGHYGYTF

abundance: NA
j_gene: TRBJ2-2
d_gene: NA
v_gene: TRBV28
CDR3nt: TGTGCCATCAGTTCGCCAGTTGGACCCGGGGAGCTGTTTTTT
CDR3aa: CAISSPVGPGELFF

abundance: NA
j_gene: TRBJ2-7
d_gene: TRBD1
v_gene: TRBV6-2/TRBV6-3
CDR3nt: TGTGCCAGCAGTTACTCGAATGCAGGGGGATCCTACGAGCAGTACTTC
CDR3aa: CASSYSNAGGSYEQYF

abundance: NA
j_gene: TRBJ2-7
d_gene: TRBD1
v_gene: TRBV20-1
CDR3nt: TGCAGTGCCAAAGGGGACAGGGACTACGAGCAGTACTTC
CDR3aa: CSAKGDRDYEQYF

abundance: many
j_gene: TRBJ2-3
d_gene: NA
v_gene: TRBV9
CDR3nt: TGTGCCAGCAGTCCTAACGTGGGAGATACGCAGTATTTT
CDR3aa: CASSPNVGDTQYF

abundance: many
j_gene: TRBJ2-7
d_gene: NA
v_gene: TRBV5-6
CDR3nt: TGTGCCAGCAGCTTTAACGAAGGTGGGATTTTTGAGTACTTC
CDR3aa: CASSFNEGGIFEYF

abundance: medium-sized
j_gene: TRBJ1-2
d_gene: NA
v_gene: TRBV6-1
CDR3nt: TGTGCCAGCAGTGATAGGCGGGGTAACTATGGCTACACCTTC
CDR3aa: CASSDRRGNYGYTF

abundance: NA
j_gene: TRBJ2-1
d_gene: NA
v_gene: TRBV4-1
CDR3nt: TGCGCCAGCAGCCAACACCAGGTACGCGGGGCGACTTACAATGAGCAGTTCTTC
CDR3aa: CASSQHQVRGATYNEQFF

abundance: NA
j_gene: TRBJ2-5
d_gene: TRBD2
v_gene: TRBV2
CDR3nt: TGTGCCAGCAGTGAAGACATAACGGGGGGGAAAGAGACCGAGTACTTC
CDR3aa: CASSEDITGGKETEYF

abundance: few
j_gene: TRBJ2-1
d_gene: NA
v_gene: TRBV15
CDR3nt: TGTGCCACCATCCTCCTGGCTGAGCAGTTCTTC
CDR3aa: CATILLAEQFF

abundance: medium-sized
j_gene: TRBJ1-3
d_gene: NA
v_gene: TRBV6-1
CDR3nt: TGTGCCAGCGAAAATAGTAGTGGAAACACCATATATTTT
CDR3aa: CASENSSGNTIYF

abundance: many
j_gene: TRBJ2-1
d_gene: TRBD2
v_gene: TRBV7-9
CDR3nt: TGTGCCAGCAGCTGGGGCTCGTTACTAGCGGAGCAGTTCTTC
CDR3aa: CASSWGSLLAEQFF

abundance: many
j_gene: TRBJ2-7
d_gene: TRBD1
v_gene: TRBV5-5
CDR3nt: TGTGCCAGCAGCCTAAGGACAGGGGCGTACGAGCAGTACTTC
CDR3aa: CASSLRTGAYEQYF

abundance: many
j_gene: TRBJ2-2
d_gene: NA
v_gene: TRBV3-1
CDR3nt: TGTGCCAGCACCCGGGATAGCAGCACCGGGGAGCTGTTTTTT
CDR3aa: CASTRDSSTGELFF

abundance: many
j_gene: TRBJ2-1
d_gene: NA
v_gene: TRBV7-3
CDR3nt: TGTGCCAGCAGCTTAGGCTCTACAAGGGAGCAGTTCTTC
CDR3aa: CASSLGSTREQFF

abundance: many
j_gene: TRBJ1-6
d_gene: NA
v_gene: TRBV20-1
CDR3nt: TGCAGTGCTGGACAGTCTGAGGATAATTCACCCCTCCACTTT
CDR3aa: CSAGQSEDNSPLHF

abundance: many
j_gene: TRBJ2-7
d_gene: TRBD2
v_gene: TRBV11-1
CDR3nt: TGTGCCAGCAGCTCGAGCTATAGCGGGGCAACCTACGAGCAGTACTTC
CDR3aa: CASSSSYSGATYEQYF

abundance: few
j_gene: TRBJ1-2
d_gene: TRBD1
v_gene: TRBV28
CDR3nt: TGTGCCAGCAGTGCGGGACAGGACTATGGCTACACCTTC
CDR3aa: CASSAGQDYGYTF

abundance: many
j_gene: TRBJ2-3
d_gene: NA
v_gene: TRBV9
CDR3nt: TGTGCCAGCAGCGTAGGCACAGATACGCAGTATTTT
CDR3aa: CASSVGTDTQYF

abundance: medium-sized
j_gene: TRBJ1-5
d_gene: TRBD1
v_gene: TRBV6-1
CDR3nt: TGTGCCAGCGGTAAGACAGGGAATCAGCCCCAGCATTTT
CDR3aa: CASGKTGNQPQHF

abundance: many
j_gene: TRBJ1-5
d_gene: TRBD1
v_gene: TRBV2
CDR3nt: TGTGCCAGCAGTCACACCTCGACAGGGTTAGGCAATCAGCCCCAGCATTTT
CDR3aa: CASSHTSTGLGNQPQHF

abundance: many
j_gene: TRBJ2-2
d_gene: TRBD2
v_gene: TRBV11-2
CDR3nt: TGTGCCAGCAGCTTAGAACCCAGCGGGGGCACCGGGGAGCTGTTTTTT
CDR3aa: CASSLEPSGGTGELFF

abundance: many
j_gene: TRBJ2-2
d_gene: NA
v_gene: TRBV5-1
CDR3nt: TGCGCCAGCAGCTTGGAAGGGGGCGGGGAGCTGTTTTTT
CDR3aa: CASSLEGGGELFF

abundance: few
j_gene: TRBJ1-2
d_gene: NA
v_gene: TRBV6-2/TRBV6-3
CDR3nt: TGTGCCACCAGTGGGGGGACCCGGCAGGGGTTCGGCTACACCTTC
CDR3aa: CATSGGTRQGFGYTF

abundance: many
j_gene: TRBJ2-7
d_gene: NA
v_gene: TRBV18
CDR3nt: TGTGCCAGCTCAACCCGGGACGGTCCCTACGAGCAGTACTTC
CDR3aa: CASSTRDGPYEQYF

abundance: many
j_gene: TRBJ2-3
d_gene: TRBD2
v_gene: TRBV27
CDR3nt: TGTGCCAGCAGTCCCCTAGCGGGGTATAGCACAGATACGCAGTATTTT
CDR3aa: CASSPLAGYSTDTQYF

abundance: many
j_gene: TRBJ1-2
d_gene: TRBD1
v_gene: TRBV7-9
CDR3nt: TGTGCCAGCAGCTTATCATCTACAGGGGGCGATTTAAATGGCTACACCTTC
CDR3aa: CASSLSSTGGDLNGYTF

abundance: few
j_gene: TRBJ2-1
d_gene: NA
v_gene: TRBV29-1
CDR3nt: TGCAGCGTTCAAACTCGTTACAATGAGCAGTTCTTC
CDR3aa: CSVQTRYNEQFF

abundance: NA
j_gene: TRBJ2-7
d_gene: TRBD1
v_gene: TRBV7-8
CDR3nt: TGTGCCAGCAGTCTTTCCTCCGGGACAGGGGCATACGAGCAGTACTTC
CDR3aa: CASSLSSGTGAYEQYF

abundance: NA
j_gene: TRBJ1-2
d_gene: NA
v_gene: TRBV12-3/TRBV12-4
CDR3nt: TGTGCCAGCAGTTTTAGGCATCAATATGGCTACACCTTC
CDR3aa: CASSFRHQYGYTF

abundance: NA
j_gene: TRBJ2-1
d_gene: NA
v_gene: TRBV11-2
CDR3nt: TGTGCCAGCAGCAACAGGTGCCCCTCAGGGAATGATCAGTTCTTC
CDR3aa: CASSNRCPSGNDQFF

abundance: many
j_gene: TRBJ1-4
d_gene: NA
v_gene: TRBV12-3/TRBV12-4
CDR3nt: TGTGCCAGCAGTTTCCCCCCGGACAGTGAAAAACTGTTTTTT
CDR3aa: CASSFPPDSEKLFF

abundance: NA
j_gene: TRBJ2-1
d_gene: NA
v_gene: TRBV20-1
CDR3nt: TGCAGTGCTAGAGGATTCGGTACCGAGGGGACCTACAATGAGCAGTTCTTC
CDR3aa: CSARGFGTEGTYNEQFF

abundance: once
j_gene: TRBJ1-4
d_gene: TRBD1
v_gene: TRBV4-1
CDR3nt: TGCGCCAGCAGCCAAGATCTAGGGGGCTGGGGTGAAAAACTGTTTTTT
CDR3aa: CASSQDLGGWGEKLFF

abundance: many
j_gene: TRBJ2-3
d_gene: NA
v_gene: TRBV7-3
CDR3nt: TGTGCCAGCAGCTTAAACGGCGCAGTACCTTCAGATACGCAGTATTTT
CDR3aa: CASSLNGAVPSDTQYF

abundance: many
j_gene: TRBJ1-4
d_gene: NA
v_gene: TRBV7-2
CDR3nt: TGTGCCAGCAGCTACGCCAAAGCAACTAATGAAAAACTGTTTTTT
CDR3aa: CASSYAKATNEKLFF

abundance: many
j_gene: TRBJ1-4
d_gene: NA
v_gene: TRBV20-1
CDR3nt: TGCAGTGCTAGTGAAGGGGGTAATGAAAAACTGTTTTTT
CDR3aa: CSASEGGNEKLFF

abundance: many
j_gene: TRBJ1-4
d_gene: NA
v_gene: TRBV19
CDR3nt: TGTGCCAGTAGTAGGGGGAACGAAGAAAAACTGTTTTTT
CDR3aa: CASSRGNEEKLFF

abundance: many
j_gene: TRBJ2-5
d_gene: NA
v_gene: TRBV29-1
CDR3nt: TGCAGCGTTGTGGGGCAGGCCTTGGGGGAGACCCAGTACTTC
CDR3aa: CSVVGQALGETQYF

abundance: NA
j_gene: TRBJ1-5
d_gene: NA
v_gene: TRBV12-3/TRBV12-4
CDR3nt: TGTGCCAGCACCCACCGGGGGCCTTGCAATCAGCCCCAGCATTTT
CDR3aa: CASTHRGPCNQPQHF

abundance: many
j_gene: TRBJ2-1
d_gene: NA
v_gene: TRBV7-3
CDR3nt: TGTGCCAGCAGCTTAACAAGCGCATCCTACAATGAGCAGTTCTTC
CDR3aa: CASSLTSASYNEQFF

abundance: many
j_gene: TRBJ1-2
d_gene: TRBD1
v_gene: TRBV18
CDR3nt: TGTGCCAGCTCGCAGGACAGGGAGGTACGGGGCTACACCTTC
CDR3aa: CASSQDREVRGYTF

abundance: once
j_gene: TRBJ2-7
d_gene: NA
v_gene: TRBV11-2
CDR3nt: TGTGCCAGTAGACTGGACACTTACCTCTACGAGCACTACTTC
CDR3aa: CASRLDTYLYEHYF

abundance: many
j_gene: TRBJ1-5
d_gene: NA
v_gene: TRBV28
CDR3nt: TGTGCCAGCGGCCTAGCGGTCAGTGACGGACGGAGCAATCAGCCCCAGCATTTT
CDR3aa: CASGLAVSDGRSNQPQHF

abundance: many
j_gene: TRBJ1-6
d_gene: TRBD1
v_gene: TRBV24-1
CDR3nt: TGTGCCACCAGTGATCAAGGACAGGGGTCAGTTTCAAGTTCCTATAATTCACCCCTCCACTTT
CDR3aa: CATSDQGQGSVSSSYNSPLHF

abundance: NA
j_gene: TRBJ1-6
d_gene: NA
v_gene: TRBV19
CDR3nt: TGTGCCAGTGCCGGGACATGTGGTTCACCCCTCCACTTT
CDR3aa: CASAGTCGSPLHF

abundance: many
j_gene: TRBJ1-2
d_gene: NA
v_gene: TRBV28
CDR3nt: TGTGCCAGCAGTCTGACAGTCTTGGGTAATGGCTACACCTTC
CDR3aa: CASSLTVLGNGYTF

abundance: medium-sized
j_gene: TRBJ2-7
d_gene: TRBD1
v_gene: TRBV6-1
CDR3nt: TGTGCCAGCAGTGAACTTGGGACAGCTTTGGGCGAGCAGTACTTC
CDR3aa: CASSELGTALGEQYF